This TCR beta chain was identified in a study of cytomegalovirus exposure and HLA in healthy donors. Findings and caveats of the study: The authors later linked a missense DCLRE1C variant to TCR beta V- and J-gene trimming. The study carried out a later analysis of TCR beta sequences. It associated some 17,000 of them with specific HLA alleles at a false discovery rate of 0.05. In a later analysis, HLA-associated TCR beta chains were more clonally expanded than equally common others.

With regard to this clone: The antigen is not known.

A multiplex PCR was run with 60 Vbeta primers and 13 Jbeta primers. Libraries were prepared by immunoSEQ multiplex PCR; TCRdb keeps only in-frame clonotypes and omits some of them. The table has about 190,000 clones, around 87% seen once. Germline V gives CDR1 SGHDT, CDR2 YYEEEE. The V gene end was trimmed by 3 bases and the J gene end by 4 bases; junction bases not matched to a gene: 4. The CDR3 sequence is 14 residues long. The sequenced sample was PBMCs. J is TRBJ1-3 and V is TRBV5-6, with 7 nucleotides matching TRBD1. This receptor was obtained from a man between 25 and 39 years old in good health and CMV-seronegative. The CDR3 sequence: CASSYGTEGNTIYF. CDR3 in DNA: TGTGCCAGCAGCTACGGGACAGAAGGAAACACCATATATTTT.